The TCR beta chain under discussion was sequenced for a study of blood T cell repertoires in COVID-19. Study as a whole: Italy, Spain and the United States were the sources of the convalescent and acute COVID-19 samples. T cells, B-cell-depleted T cells, or PBMCs provided the cDNA or gDNA that served as material.

The method was immunoSEQ multiplex PCR; TCRdb's version includes in-frame clones alone and lacks a portion of them. This sample carries tens of thousands of clones, approximately 79% of them seen once, and the ten largest clones take around a sixth. V shed 6 bases, J shed 9 bases, and the junction held 8 bases outside the gene matches. This CDR3 is built from 12 residues. Germline V gives CDR1 SGHNT, CDR2 YENEEA. This clone came up a few times. This receptor was identified in a man in his 70s with active or convalescent COVID-19. The chain recombines TRBV11-3 with TRBJ2-7; TRBD1 matches at 7 bases. Material: peripheral blood. CDR3 region: CASSRRQGGQYF. Written as DNA, the CDR3 is TGTGCCAGCAGTCGCAGACAGGGCGGGCAGTACTTC.